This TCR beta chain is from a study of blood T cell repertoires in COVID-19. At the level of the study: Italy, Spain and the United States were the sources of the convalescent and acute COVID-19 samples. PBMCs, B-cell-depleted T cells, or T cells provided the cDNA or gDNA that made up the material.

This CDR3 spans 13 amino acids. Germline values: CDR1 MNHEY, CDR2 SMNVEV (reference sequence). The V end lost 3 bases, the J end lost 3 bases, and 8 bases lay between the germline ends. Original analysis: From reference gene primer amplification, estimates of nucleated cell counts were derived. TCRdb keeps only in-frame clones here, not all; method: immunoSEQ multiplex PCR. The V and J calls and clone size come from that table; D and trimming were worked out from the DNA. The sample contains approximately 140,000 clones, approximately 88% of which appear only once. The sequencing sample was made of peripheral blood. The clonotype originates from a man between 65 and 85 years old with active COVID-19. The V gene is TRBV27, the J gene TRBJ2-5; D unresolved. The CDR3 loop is CASSLAVKETQYF. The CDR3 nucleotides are TGTGCCAGCAGTTTGGCAGTCAAAGAGACCCAGTACTTC.